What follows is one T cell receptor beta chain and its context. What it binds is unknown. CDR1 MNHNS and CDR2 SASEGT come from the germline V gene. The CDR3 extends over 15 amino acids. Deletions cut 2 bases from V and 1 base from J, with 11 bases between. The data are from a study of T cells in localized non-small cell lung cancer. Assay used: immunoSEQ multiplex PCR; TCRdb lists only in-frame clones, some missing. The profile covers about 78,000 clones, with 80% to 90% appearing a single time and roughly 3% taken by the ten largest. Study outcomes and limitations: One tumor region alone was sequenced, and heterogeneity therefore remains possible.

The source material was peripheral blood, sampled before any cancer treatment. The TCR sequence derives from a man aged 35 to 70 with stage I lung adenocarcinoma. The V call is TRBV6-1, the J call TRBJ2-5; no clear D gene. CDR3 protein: CASSEILDVQETQYF. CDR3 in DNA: TGTGCCAGCAGTGAAATCTTGGACGTCCAAGAGACCCAGTACTTC.